This T cell receptor (beta chain) comes out of a study of blood T cell repertoires in COVID-19. Across the whole study: Samples representing acute and convalescent COVID-19 were sourced from the United States, Italy and Spain. PBMCs, B-cell-depleted T cells, or T cells were the source of the cDNA or gDNA that made up the material.

Per the original data handling: Amplification from reference gene primers served as the basis for estimated nucleated cell counts. The table came from immunoSEQ multiplex PCR; TCRdb's copy has only in-frame clones and leaves some out. The D gene and trimming were derived from the DNA, and the V and J assignments and clone size from that table. The sample holds 200,000 to 250,000 clones, 80% to 90% seen once. The sample was peripheral blood. The receptor was isolated from a woman over 75 with active or convalescent COVID-19.

CDR3 amino acids: CASSGAERASGNTIYF. The DNA for the CDR3 is TGTGCCAGCAGCGGGGCAGAACGCGCCTCTGGAAACACCATATATTTT. V and J are TRBV21-1 and TRBJ1-3; the table's D call, TRBD1, was not checked against the DNA. TRBV21-1 is noted as a pseudogene. The CDR3 spans 16 residues.